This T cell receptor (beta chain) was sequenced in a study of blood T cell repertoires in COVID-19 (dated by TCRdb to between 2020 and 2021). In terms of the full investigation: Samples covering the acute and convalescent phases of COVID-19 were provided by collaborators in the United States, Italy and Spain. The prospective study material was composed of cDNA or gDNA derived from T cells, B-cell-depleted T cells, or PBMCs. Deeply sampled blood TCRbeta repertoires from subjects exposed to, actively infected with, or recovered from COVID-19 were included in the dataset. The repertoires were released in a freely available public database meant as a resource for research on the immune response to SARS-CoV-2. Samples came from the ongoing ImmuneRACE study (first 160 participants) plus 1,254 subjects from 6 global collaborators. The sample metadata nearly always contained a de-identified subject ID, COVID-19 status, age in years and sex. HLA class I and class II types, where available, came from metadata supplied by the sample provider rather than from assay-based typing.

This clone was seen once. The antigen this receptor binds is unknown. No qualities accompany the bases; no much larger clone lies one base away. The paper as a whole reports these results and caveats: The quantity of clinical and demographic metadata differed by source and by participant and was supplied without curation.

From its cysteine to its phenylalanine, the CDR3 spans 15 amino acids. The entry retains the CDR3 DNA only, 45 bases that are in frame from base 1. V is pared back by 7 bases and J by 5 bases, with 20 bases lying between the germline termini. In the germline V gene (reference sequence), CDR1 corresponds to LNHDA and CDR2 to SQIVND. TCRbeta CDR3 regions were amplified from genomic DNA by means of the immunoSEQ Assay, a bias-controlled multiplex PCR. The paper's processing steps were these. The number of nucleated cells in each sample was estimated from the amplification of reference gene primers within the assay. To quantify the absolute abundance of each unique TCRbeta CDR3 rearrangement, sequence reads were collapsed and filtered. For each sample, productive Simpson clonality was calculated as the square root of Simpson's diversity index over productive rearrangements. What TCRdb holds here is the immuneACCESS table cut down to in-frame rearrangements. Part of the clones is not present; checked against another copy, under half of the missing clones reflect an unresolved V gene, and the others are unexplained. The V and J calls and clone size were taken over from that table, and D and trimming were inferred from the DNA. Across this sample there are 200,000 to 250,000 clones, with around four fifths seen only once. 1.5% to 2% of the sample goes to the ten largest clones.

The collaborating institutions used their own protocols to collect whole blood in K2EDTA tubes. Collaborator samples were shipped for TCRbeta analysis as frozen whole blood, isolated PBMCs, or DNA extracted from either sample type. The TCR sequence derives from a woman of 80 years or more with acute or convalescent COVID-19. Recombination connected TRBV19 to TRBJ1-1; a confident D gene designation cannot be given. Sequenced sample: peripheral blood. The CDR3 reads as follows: CASKPPGTAGTEAFF. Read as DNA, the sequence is TGTGCCAGTAAACCCCCGGGTACAGCGGGGACTGAAGCTTTCTTT.